This paragraph covers one T cell receptor (beta chain) sequence. This record belongs to a study of shared clonotypes between healthy human individuals. CDR1 is SEHNR and CDR2 is FQNEAQ in the germline V gene (reference sequence). With 4 bases removed from V and 0 bases from J, the gap between germline ends came to 16 bases. The CDR3 consists of 18 residues. Terminally differentiated effector memory CD45RA+ cells were excluded by CCR7 positive selection of CD45RO-negative cells. Sequenced by immunoSEQ multiplex PCR; TCRdb stores in-frame clones only, minus some. The sample carries hundreds of thousands of clones, approximately 92% recorded once.

The chain is built from TRBV7-9 and TRBJ2-6; D gene unclear. This receptor was taken from a man aged 25-45 years in good health. The sequencing sample was made of naive CD8+ T cells sorted from blood. CDR3 amino acids: CASSSLTMATSGANVLTF. In DNA form, the CDR3 reads TGTGCCAGCAGCTCCCTCACCATGGCCACCTCTGGGGCCAACGTCCTGACTTTC.